A selection of T cell receptor beta chains follows, all from one sample in a study of blood T cell repertoires in COVID-19. Profiling relied on immunoSEQ multiplex PCR, and the TCRdb table lists in-frame clones only, not all of them. Among under 150,000 clones listed, around 81% were seen once. The sequencing input was PBMCs or T cells enriched from blood (not recorded which). All receptors come from a woman aged 40 to 50 who had recovered from COVID-19. Both conserved end residues are part of each CDR3. D genes are given only for firm matches. Size is omitted from some rows. Given values are once, few, many or a class for expanded clones.

>.|.|TRBV24-1|TRBJ1-3
CATSFSSGNTIYF
TGTGCCACCAGTTTCAGCTCTGGAAACACCATATATTTT
>.|few|TRBV4-1|TRBJ1-1
CASSGTLNTEAFF
TGCGCCAGCAGCGGGACACTGAACACTGAAGCTTTCTTT
>.|.|TRBV7-9|TRBJ2-7
CASSLSLGSDEQYF
TGTGCCAGCAGCTTATCACTAGGTAGCGACGAGCAGTACTTC
>.|.|TRBV25-1|TRBJ2-7
CASRQALGEQYF
TGTGCCAGCCGACAGGCCCTCGGCGAGCAGTACTTC
>TRBD1|.|TRBV19|TRBJ2-2
CASIPGQGITGELFF
TGTGCCAGTATCCCGGGACAGGGGATCACCGGGGAGCTGTTTTTT
>TRBD2|.|TRBV5-4|TRBJ2-7
CASSWGSGINEQYF
TGTGCCAGCAGCTGGGGTAGCGGGATCAACGAGCAGTACTTC
>TRBD1|.|TRBV19|TRBJ1-4
CASSDRGRDEKLFF
TGTGCCAGTAGTGACAGGGGGCGCGATGAAAAACTGTTTTTT
>.|.|TRBV4-1|TRBJ2-1
CASSQTGVPGQFF
TGCGCCAGCAGCCAAACCGGGGTCCCGGGGCAGTTCTTC
>.|.|TRBV4-1|TRBJ1-1
CASSQAFPDLGGNTEAFF
TGCGCCAGCAGCCAAGCCTTCCCTGACCTGGGGGGGAACACTGAAGCTTTCTTT
>TRBD1|.|TRBV5-6|TRBJ1-1
CASEHRDREMNTEAFF
TGTGCCAGCGAGCACCGGGACAGGGAAATGAACACTGAAGCTTTCTTT
>TRBD1|.|TRBV27|TRBJ1-5
CASSPEQGTGNQPQHF
TGTGCCAGCAGTCCGGAACAGGGGACAGGCAATCAGCCCCAGCATTTT
>TRBD1|few|TRBV29-1|TRBJ2-7
CSADRGGIEQYF
TGCAGCGCCGACAGGGGGGGGATCGAGCAGTACTTC
>TRBD2|many|TRBV7-8|TRBJ2-2
CASSHASGRNTGELFF
TGTGCCAGCAGCCACGCTAGCGGGAGGAACACCGGGGAGCTGTTTTTT
>TRBD1|.|TRBV18|TRBJ1-3
CASSPRQQGSGNTIYF
TGTGCCAGCTCACCACGGCAACAGGGGAGTGGAAACACCATATATTTT
>.|.|TRBV3-1/TRBV3-2|TRBJ1-6
CASSSGGENSPLHF
TGTGCCAGCAGCTCCGGGGGGGAAAATTCACCCCTCCACTTT
>.|.|TRBV7-8|TRBJ1-2
CASSPAVTDYGYTF
TGTGCCAGCAGCCCTGCGGTGACGGACTATGGCTACACCTTC
>.|.|TRBV19|TRBJ1-3
CASSDSGSIGNTIYF
TGTGCCAGTAGCGATTCAGGTTCTATCGGAAACACCATATATTTT